This T cell receptor beta chain originates from a study of Ad26.COV2.S vaccination and SARS-CoV-2 variants. Measured with immunoSEQ multiplex PCR; TCRdb has only the in-frame clones, and not every one. Here the sample spans 350,000 to 600,000 clones, roughly 87% being singletons. Treatment described: around 19 received Ad26.COV2.S at low or high dose, single or two shots; a few received placebo; per-sample allocation not given. Samples were taken on day 63 after the first vaccine or placebo injection. An adult of 18-55 years in Boston served as donor. The length of the CDR3 is 12 residues. Trimming stripped 1 base from V and 4 bases from J, with 5 bases between. The germline CDR1 and CDR2 sequences are MNHEY and SVGEGT.

The source of this sequence is a person aged 18-60 years who received the Ad26.COV2.S COVID-19 vaccine or a placebo. The rearrangement joins TRBV6-2 or TRBV6-3 to TRBJ2-7; no clear D. Material: peripheral blood, obtained in a trial of Ad26.COV2.S vaccine versus placebo. CDR3 amino acids: CASSYWQYEQYF. CDR3 nucleotides: TGTGCCAGCAGTTACTGGCAGTACGAGCAGTACTTC.